Listed here is a single TCR beta chain. This sample was taken from a study of CD8 T cells in Susac syndrome. With random hexamers, reverse transcription was performed on about 0.5 to 1 ug of RNA. Amplification of TCR beta CDR3 was carried out by immunoSEQ multiplex PCR, which covered 54 Vbeta and 13 Jbeta segments. TCRdb re-derived calls from the immunoSEQ multiplex PCR reads in MiXCR, one entry per CDR3 protein. The data contain about 400,000 distinct CDR3 sequences, approximately 85% of them singletons. Germline V CDR1 and CDR2: SEHNR, FQNEAQ (reference sequence). The V and J ends lost 2 bases and 4 bases respectively, with 12 bases between them. The CDR3 totals 15 residues. Negative isolation yielded CD4+ and CD8+ T cells, and FACS enriched TEMRA cells.

The chain joins TRBV7-9 to TRBJ2-1; D perhaps matches TRBD2 (6 bases). The clonotype was recovered from a human donor with multiple sclerosis. Sequences were obtained from CD8+ T cells from PBMCs. For the CDR3, the DNA is TGTGCCAGCAGCTTAAAAAGCGGGTGGTACAATGAGCAGTTCTTC. This encodes CASSLKSGWYNEQFF.